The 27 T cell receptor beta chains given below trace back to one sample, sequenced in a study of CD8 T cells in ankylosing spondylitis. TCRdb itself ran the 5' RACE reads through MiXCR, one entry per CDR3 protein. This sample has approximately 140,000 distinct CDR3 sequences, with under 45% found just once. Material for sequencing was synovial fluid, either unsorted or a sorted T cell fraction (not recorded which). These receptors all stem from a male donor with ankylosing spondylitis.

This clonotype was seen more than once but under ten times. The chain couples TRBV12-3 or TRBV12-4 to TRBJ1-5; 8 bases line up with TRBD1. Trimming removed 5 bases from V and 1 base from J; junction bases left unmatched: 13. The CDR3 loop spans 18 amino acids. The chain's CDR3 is CASSQYPDRGWSNQPQHF. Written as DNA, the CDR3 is TGTGCCAGCAGTCAATATCCTGACAGGGGATGGAGCAATCAGCCCCAGCATTTT.

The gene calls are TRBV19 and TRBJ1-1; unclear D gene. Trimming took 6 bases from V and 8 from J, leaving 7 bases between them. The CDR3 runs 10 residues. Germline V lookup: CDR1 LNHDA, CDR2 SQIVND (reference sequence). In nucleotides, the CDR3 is TGTGCCAGTAGACACCACGAAGCTTTCTTT. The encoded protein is CASRHHEAFF.

CDR3 protein: CAISESPPALEQYF. CDR3 nucleotides: TGTGCCATCAGTGAGTCCCCCCCGGCCCTCGAGCAGTACTTC. The rearrangement links TRBV10-3 to TRBJ2-7, with D uncertain. CDR1 and CDR2 (germline): ENHRY, SYGVKD. Trimming took 0 bases from V and 6 from J, leaving 12 bases between them. This CDR3 comprises 14 residues.

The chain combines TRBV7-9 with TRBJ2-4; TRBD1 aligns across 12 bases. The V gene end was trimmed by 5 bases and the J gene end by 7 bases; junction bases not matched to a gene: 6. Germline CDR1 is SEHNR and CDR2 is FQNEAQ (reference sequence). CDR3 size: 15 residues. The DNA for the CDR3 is TGTGCCAGCAGCCAGGGACAGGGGGCGAGGAACATTCAGTACTTC. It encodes CASSQGQGARNIQYF.

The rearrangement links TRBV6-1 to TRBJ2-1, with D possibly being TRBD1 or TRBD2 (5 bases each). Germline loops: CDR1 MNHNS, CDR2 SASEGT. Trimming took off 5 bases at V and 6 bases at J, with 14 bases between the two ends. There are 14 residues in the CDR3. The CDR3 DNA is TGTGCCAGCAGTCCCGAGGGGTGGTCCAATGAGCAGTTCTTC. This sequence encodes CASSPEGWSNEQFF.

CDR3 DNA: TGTGCCAGCAGCAAACCCACGGACAGATACACCGGGGAGCTGTTTTTT. Amino acid sequence: CASSKPTDRYTGELFF. The chain carries TRBV21-1 and TRBJ2-2; the DNA was not compared with TRBD1, the D call given in the table. TRBV21-1 is a pseudogene segment. The CDR3 extends over 16 amino acids.

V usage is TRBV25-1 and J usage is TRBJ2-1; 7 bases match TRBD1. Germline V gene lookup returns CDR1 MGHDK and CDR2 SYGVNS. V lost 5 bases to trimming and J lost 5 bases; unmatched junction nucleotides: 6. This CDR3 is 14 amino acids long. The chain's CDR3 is CASSRQGFHNEQFF. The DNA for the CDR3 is TGTGCCAGCAGTAGACAGGGTTTCCACAATGAGCAGTTCTTC.

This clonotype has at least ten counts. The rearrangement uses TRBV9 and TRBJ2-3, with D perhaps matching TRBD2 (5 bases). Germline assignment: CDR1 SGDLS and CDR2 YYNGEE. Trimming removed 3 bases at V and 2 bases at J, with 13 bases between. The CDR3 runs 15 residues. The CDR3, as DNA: TGTGCCAGCAGCGGAGGGAGTTATGCCACAGATACGCAGTATTTT. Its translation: CASSGGSYATDTQYF.

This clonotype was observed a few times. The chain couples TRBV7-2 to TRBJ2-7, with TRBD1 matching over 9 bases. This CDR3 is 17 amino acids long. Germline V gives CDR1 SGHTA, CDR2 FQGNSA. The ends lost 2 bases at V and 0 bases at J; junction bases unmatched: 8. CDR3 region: CASSLPRTGEGSYEQYF. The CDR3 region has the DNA TGTGCCAGCAGCTTACCGCGGACAGGGGAGGGCTCCTACGAGCAGTACTTC.

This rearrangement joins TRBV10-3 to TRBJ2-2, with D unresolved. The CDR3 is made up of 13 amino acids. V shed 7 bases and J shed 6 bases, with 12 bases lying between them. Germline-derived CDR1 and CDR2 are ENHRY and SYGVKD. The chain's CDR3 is CAIKRRRAGELFF. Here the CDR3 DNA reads TGTGCCATCAAGAGGCGTAGGGCCGGGGAGCTGTTTTTT.

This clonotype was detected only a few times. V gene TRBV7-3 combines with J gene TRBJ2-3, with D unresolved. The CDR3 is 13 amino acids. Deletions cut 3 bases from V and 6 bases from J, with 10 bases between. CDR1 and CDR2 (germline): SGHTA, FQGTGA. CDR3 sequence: CASSLLSPDTQYF. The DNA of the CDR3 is TGTGCCAGCAGCTTGCTATCCCCCGATACGCAGTATTTT.

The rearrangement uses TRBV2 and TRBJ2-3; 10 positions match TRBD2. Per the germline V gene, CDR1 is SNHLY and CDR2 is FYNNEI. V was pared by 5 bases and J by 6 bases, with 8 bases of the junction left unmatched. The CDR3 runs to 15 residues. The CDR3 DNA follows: TGTGCCAGCAGTACCAAGCGGGAGGGGGGGGATACGCAGTATTTT. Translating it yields CASSTKREGGDTQYF.

The CDR3 DNA sequence: TGTGCCAGCAGCCATACTTCGTTCACAGCGCCCCAGCATTTT. It is translated as CASSHTSFTAPQHF. The V call is TRBV28, the J call TRBJ1-5; D uncertain. In germline, CDR1 is MDHEN, CDR2 SYDVKM. The CDR3 has 14 residues. The V end lost 6 bases, the J end lost 9 bases, and 18 bases lay between the germline ends.

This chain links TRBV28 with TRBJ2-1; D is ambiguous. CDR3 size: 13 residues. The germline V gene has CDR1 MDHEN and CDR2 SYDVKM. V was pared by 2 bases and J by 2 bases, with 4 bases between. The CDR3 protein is CASSLIPYNEQFF. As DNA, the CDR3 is TGTGCCAGCAGTTTAATACCCTACAATGAGCAGTTCTTC.

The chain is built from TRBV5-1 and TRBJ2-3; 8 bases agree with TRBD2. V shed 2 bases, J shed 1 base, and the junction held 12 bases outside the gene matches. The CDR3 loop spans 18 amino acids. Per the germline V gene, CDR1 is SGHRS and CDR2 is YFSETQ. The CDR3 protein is CASSLLAEPVWGTDTQYF. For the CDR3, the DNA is TGCGCCAGCAGCTTACTAGCGGAGCCAGTGTGGGGCACAGATACGCAGTATTTT.

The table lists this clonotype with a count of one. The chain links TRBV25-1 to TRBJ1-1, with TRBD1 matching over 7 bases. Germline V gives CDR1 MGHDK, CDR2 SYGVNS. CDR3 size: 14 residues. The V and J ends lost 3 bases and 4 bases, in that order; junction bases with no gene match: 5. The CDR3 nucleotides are TGTGCCAGCAGTGATCAACAGGGGTCCACTGAAGCTTTCTTT. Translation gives CASSDQQGSTEAFF. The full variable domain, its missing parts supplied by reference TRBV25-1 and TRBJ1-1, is EADIYQTPRYLVIGTGKKITLECSQTMGHDKMYWYQQDPGMELHLIHYSYGVNSTEKGDLSSESTVSRIRTEHFPLTLESARPSHTSQYLCASSDQQGSTEAFFGQGTRLTVV.

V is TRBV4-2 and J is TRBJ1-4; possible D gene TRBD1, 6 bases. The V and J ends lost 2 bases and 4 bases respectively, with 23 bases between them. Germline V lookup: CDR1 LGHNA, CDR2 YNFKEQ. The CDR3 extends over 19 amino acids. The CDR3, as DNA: TGTGCCAGCAGCCAATCCACAGGGTATGTCCAGGATATTAATGAAAAACTGTTTTTT. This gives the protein CASSQSTGYVQDINEKLFF.

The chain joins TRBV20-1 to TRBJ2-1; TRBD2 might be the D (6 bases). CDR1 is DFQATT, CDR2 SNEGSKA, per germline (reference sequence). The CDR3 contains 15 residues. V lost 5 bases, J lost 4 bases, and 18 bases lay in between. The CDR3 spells CSAPGGGADYNEQFF. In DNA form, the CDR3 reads TGCAGTGCTCCTGGTGGCGGGGCGGATTACAATGAGCAGTTCTTC.

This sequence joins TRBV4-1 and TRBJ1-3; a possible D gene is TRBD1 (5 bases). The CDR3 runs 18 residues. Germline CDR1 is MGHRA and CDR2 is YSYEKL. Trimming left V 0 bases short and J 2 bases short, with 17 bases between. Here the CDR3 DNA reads TGCGCCAGCAGCCAAGATGGGGCAGGGTTTGTGGCTGGAAACACCATATATTTT. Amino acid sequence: CASSQDGAGFVAGNTIYF.

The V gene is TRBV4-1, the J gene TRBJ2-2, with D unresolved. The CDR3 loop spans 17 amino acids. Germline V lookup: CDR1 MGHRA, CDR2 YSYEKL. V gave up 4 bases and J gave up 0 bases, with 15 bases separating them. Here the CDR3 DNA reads TGCGCCAGCAGCCCACTCCTGGAACGGGCGAACACCGGGGAGCTGTTTTTT. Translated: CASSPLLERANTGELFF.

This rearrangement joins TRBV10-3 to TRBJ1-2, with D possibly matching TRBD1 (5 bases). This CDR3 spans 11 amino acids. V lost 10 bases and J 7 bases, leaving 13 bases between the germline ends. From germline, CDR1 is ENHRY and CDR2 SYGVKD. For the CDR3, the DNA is TGTGCCACATGGGGAGGGGCTGGCTACACCTTC. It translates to CATWGGAGYTF.

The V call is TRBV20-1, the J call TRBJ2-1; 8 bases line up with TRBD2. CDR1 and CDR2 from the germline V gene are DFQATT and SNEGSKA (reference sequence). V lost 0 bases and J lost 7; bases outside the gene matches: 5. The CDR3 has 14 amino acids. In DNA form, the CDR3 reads TGCAGTGCTAGAGACCAGCGGGAGCGGAATGAGCAGTTCTTC. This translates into CSARDQRERNEQFF.

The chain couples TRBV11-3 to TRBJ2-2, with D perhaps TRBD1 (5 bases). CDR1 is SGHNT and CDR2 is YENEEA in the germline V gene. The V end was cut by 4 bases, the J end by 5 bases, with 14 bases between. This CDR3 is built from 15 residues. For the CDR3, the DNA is TGTGCCAGCAGCTACCCTCGACAGAGAACCGGGGAGCTGTTTTTT. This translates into CASSYPRQRTGELFF.

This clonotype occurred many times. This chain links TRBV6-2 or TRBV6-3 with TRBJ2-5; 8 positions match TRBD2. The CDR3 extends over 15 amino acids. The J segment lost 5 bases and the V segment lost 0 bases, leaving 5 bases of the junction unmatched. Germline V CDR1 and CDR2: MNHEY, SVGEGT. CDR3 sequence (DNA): TGTGCCAGCAGTTACTCTGAAAGCGGGAGTGAGACCCAGTACTTC. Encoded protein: CASSYSESGSETQYF.

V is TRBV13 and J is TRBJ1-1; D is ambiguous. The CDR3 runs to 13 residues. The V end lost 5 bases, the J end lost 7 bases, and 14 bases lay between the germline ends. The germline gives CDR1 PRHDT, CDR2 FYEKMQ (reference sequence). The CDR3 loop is CASSPPLDLEAFF. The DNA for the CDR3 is TGTGCCAGCAGCCCACCCTTGGACCTTGAAGCTTTCTTT. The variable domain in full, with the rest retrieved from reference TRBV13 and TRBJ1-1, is AAGVIQSPRHLIKEKRETATLKCYPIPRHDTVYWYQQGPGQDPQFLISFYEKMQSDKGSIPDRFSAQQFSDYHSELNMSSLELGDSALYFCASSPPLDLEAFFGQGTRLTVV.

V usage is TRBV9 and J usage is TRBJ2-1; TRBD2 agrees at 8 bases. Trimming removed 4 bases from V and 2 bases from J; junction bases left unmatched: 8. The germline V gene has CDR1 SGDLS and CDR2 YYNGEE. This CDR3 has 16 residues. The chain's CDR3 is CASSTGRAEAYNEQFF. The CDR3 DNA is TGTGCCAGCAGCACCGGGAGGGCCGAGGCCTACAATGAGCAGTTCTTC.

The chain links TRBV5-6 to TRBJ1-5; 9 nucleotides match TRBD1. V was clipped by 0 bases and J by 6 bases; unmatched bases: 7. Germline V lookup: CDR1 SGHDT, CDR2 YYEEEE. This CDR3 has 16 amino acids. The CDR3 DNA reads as TGTGCCAGCAGCTTGGCCGAACAGGGGGCGGTTCAGCCCCAGCATTTT. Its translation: CASSLAEQGAVQPQHF.